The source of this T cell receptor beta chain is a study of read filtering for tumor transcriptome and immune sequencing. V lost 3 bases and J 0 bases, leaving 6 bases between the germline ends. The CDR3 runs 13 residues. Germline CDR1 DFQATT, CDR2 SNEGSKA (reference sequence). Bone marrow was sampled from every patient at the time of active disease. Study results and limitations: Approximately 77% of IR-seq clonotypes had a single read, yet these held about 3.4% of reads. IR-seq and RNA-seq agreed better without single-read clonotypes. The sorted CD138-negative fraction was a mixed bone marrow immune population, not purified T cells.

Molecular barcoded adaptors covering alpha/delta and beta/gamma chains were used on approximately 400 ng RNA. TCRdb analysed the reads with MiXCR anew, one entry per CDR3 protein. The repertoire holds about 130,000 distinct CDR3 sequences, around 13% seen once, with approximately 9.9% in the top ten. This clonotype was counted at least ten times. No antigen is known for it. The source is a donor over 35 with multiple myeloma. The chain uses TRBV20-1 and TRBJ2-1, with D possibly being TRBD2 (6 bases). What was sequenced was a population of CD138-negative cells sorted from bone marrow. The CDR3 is CSASGSSYNEQFF. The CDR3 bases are TGCAGTGCTAGCGGGAGCTCCTACAATGAGCAGTTCTTC.